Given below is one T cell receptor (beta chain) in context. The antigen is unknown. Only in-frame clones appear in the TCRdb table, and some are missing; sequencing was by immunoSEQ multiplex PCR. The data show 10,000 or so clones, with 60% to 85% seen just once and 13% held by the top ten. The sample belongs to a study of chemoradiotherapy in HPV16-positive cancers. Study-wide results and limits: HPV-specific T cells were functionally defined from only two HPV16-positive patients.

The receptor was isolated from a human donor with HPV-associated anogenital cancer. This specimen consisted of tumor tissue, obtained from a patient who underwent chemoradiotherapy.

The DNA for the CDR3 is TGTGCCAGCAGCCTTGCCGGTGGCTACACCTTC. As protein: CASSLAGGYTF. The genes are TRBV5-4 and TRBJ1-2; D is undetermined. V was cut by 4 bases and J by 7 bases, with 8 bases left in between. The CDR3 is 11 amino acids. Looked up from germline, CDR1 is SGHNT and CDR2 is YYREEE (reference sequence).